Listed here are 28 T cell receptor beta chains from one sample, sequenced in a study of CD8 T cells in Susac syndrome. A quantity of roughly 0.5 to 1 ug RNA underwent reverse transcription using random hexamers. MiXCR was run by TCRdb on the immunoSEQ multiplex PCR reads, yielding one entry per CDR3 protein. The repertoire consists of approximately 140,000 distinct CDR3 sequences, with around 95% occurring once and the leading ten covering approximately 0.11%. The sample taken for sequencing was CD4+ T cells from PBMCs. Every receptor here comes from a human donor with multiple sclerosis.

The rearrangement links TRBV12-3 or TRBV12-4 to TRBJ2-2; 12 positions agree with TRBD2. CDR3 length: 15 residues. With 6 bases clipped from V and 4 bases from J, the junction kept 3 bases outside the gene matches. The CDR3 loop is CASSLAGGPTGELFF. The CDR3 DNA sequence: TGTGCCAGCAGCCTAGCGGGGGGGCCCACCGGGGAGCTGTTTTTT.

J is TRBJ2-5 and V is TRBV5-1, with D unresolved. The CDR3 contains 12 residues. Germline CDR1 and CDR2: SGHRS and YFSETQ. With 1 base removed from V and 5 bases from J, the gap between germline ends came to 6 bases. DNA for the CDR3: TGCGCCAGCAGCTTGAAACGCGAGACCCAGTACTTC. This encodes CASSLKRETQYF.

The chain combines TRBV7-2 with TRBJ2-7, with unresolved D. Trimming took 0 bases from V and 2 from J, leaving 11 bases between them. CDR1 SGHTA and CDR2 FQGNSA come from the germline V gene. CDR3 length: 15 residues. The CDR3 reads CASSLAGSPTYEQYF. In nucleotides, the CDR3 is TGTGCCAGCAGCTTAGCAGGGTCGCCCACCTACGAGCAGTACTTC. The full variable domain, its missing parts supplied by reference TRBV7-2 and TRBJ2-7, is GAGVSQSPSNKVTEKGKDVELRCDPISGHTALYWYRQSLGQGLEFLIYFQGNSAPDKSGLPSDRFSAERTGGSVSTLTIQRTQQEDSAVYLCASSLAGSPTYEQYFGPGTRLTVT.

This rearrangement joins TRBV6-1 to TRBJ2-1, with 9 positions matching TRBD1. V lost 7 bases and J lost 7; bases outside the gene matches: 8. Looked up from germline, CDR1 is MNHNS and CDR2 is SASEGT. This CDR3 comprises 14 residues. In nucleotides, the CDR3 is TGTGCCAGCACTCCCGGGGACAGGGTAAATGAGCAGTTCTTC. Its protein product is CASTPGDRVNEQFF.

The CDR3 loop reads CAWSVGTAENFF. CDR3 coding DNA: TGTGCCTGGAGTGTAGGGACTGCCGAGAATTTCTTT. This chain connects TRBV30 to TRBJ1-1; D is possibly TRBD1 (5 bases). There are 12 residues in the CDR3. V dropped 0 bases and J dropped 13 bases, with 15 bases sitting between them. Germline V gene data show CDR1 as GTSNPN and CDR2 as SVGIG (reference sequence).

The chain combines TRBV20-1 with TRBJ1-2, with D maybe TRBD1 (5 bases). V lost 8 bases and J lost 0, with 16 bases in between. This CDR3 spans 14 amino acids. The germline gives CDR1 DFQATT, CDR2 SNEGSKA (reference sequence). The CDR3 nucleotides are TGCAGTCCCCGAATCGGGGGGTCTAACTATGGCTACACCTTC. Its protein is CSPRIGGSNYGYTF.

The rearrangement joins TRBV9 to TRBJ2-7, with 9 bases fitting TRBD2. This CDR3 is 14 amino acids long. With 3 bases clipped from V and 2 bases from J, the junction kept 3 bases outside the gene matches. Germline CDR1 reads SGDLS; CDR2 reads YYNGEE. The CDR3 DNA is TGTGCCAGCAGCGCGACTAGCGGAACCTACGAGCAGTACTTC. Translating gives CASSATSGTYEQYF.

The chain recombines TRBV20-1 with TRBJ2-5; no definite D call. The germline gives CDR1 DFQATT, CDR2 SNEGSKA (reference sequence). The CDR3 is made up of 12 amino acids. The CDR3 region has the DNA TGCAGCCCCTCCCGGGACCAAGAGACCCAGTACTTC. As protein: CSPSRDQETQYF.

This chain uses TRBV7-3 with TRBJ2-5; D is perhaps TRBD1 or TRBD2 (5 bases each). Germline assignment: CDR1 SGHTA and CDR2 FQGTGA. This CDR3 comprises 15 residues. V dropped 2 bases and J dropped 5 bases, with 15 bases sitting between them. CDR3 nucleotide sequence: TGTGCCAGCAGCTTAGGTCCTGGGACCCAGGAGACCCAGTACTTC. Translation gives CASSLGPGTQETQYF.

The genes are TRBV10-3 and TRBJ1-1; D is unresolved. CDR1 is ENHRY and CDR2 is SYGVKD in the germline V gene. Trimming removed 6 bases at V and 5 bases at J, with 10 bases between. The CDR3 sequence is 12 residues long. Written as DNA, the CDR3 is TGTGCCATCAGCCTAAAAGGGACTGAAGCTTTCTTT. This translates into CAISLKGTEAFF.

The chain joins TRBV5-6 to TRBJ2-3; no firm D call. This CDR3 is 13 amino acids long. Trimming stripped 3 bases from V and 2 bases from J, with 7 bases between. Looked up from germline, CDR1 is SGHDT and CDR2 is YYEEEE. The CDR3 region has the DNA TGTGCCAGCAGCTCCCAGAACACAGATACGCAGTATTTT. It codes for CASSSQNTDTQYF.

The chain combines TRBV20-1 with TRBJ2-3; D gene unclear. Trimming pared 4 bases from V and 0 bases from J, leaving 14 bases between. Looked up from germline, CDR1 is DFQATT and CDR2 is SNEGSKA (reference sequence). The CDR3 runs to 15 residues. CDR3 protein: CSATHPRLSTDTQYF. CDR3 DNA sequence: TGCAGTGCTACTCATCCGCGCCTTAGCACAGATACGCAGTATTTT.

The table lists this clonotype with a count of one. J is TRBJ2-7 and V is TRBV7-6; tentative D call: TRBD1 (8 bases). The CDR3 consists of 15 residues. Germline V gene sequence: CDR1 SGHVS, CDR2 FNYEAQ. With 1 base removed from V and 3 bases from J, the gap between germline ends came to 13 bases. This chain's CDR3 is CASSLEQGGNYEQYF. CDR3 nucleotide sequence: TGTGCCAGCAGCTTAGAACAGGGGGGGAACTACGAGCAGTACTTC.

The V and J genes are TRBV20-1 and TRBJ2-3; no clear D gene. V was cut by 3 bases and J by 0 bases, with 10 bases left in between. The CDR3 has 14 amino acids. Looked up from germline, CDR1 is DFQATT and CDR2 is SNEGSKA (reference sequence). CDR3: CSARLFTSTDTQYF. Written as DNA, the CDR3 is TGCAGTGCTAGGCTATTTACTAGCACAGATACGCAGTATTTT.

V usage is TRBV24-1 and J usage is TRBJ2-1; TRBD1 matches at 7 bases. The CDR3 consists of 16 residues. Trimming took 4 bases from V and 3 from J; bases not matched to a gene: 8. The germline V gene has CDR1 KGHDR and CDR2 SFDVKD. In nucleotides, the CDR3 is TGTGCCACCAGTGAGCCGACAGGGATGGGCTACAATGAGCAGTTCTTC. This translates into CATSEPTGMGYNEQFF.

V is TRBV4-2 and J is TRBJ1-1; 8 bases align to TRBD1. Germline V CDR1 and CDR2: LGHNA, YNFKEQ. V lost 0 bases, J lost 12 bases, and 9 bases stayed unmatched. The CDR3 extends over 14 amino acids. This chain's CDR3 is CASSQDSGRQGSFF. The CDR3 DNA reads as TGTGCCAGCAGCCAAGATTCTGGCCGACAGGGGTCTTTCTTT.

The CDR3 nucleotides are TGTGCCAGCAGCCCATCTAGGGCCCAGTACTTC. Amino acid sequence: CASSPSRAQYF. This chain joins TRBV14 and TRBJ2-5; D gene unclear. The V end was cut by 4 bases, the J end by 9 bases, with 9 bases between. Germline V gene data show CDR1 as SGHDN and CDR2 as FVKESK. There are 11 residues in the CDR3.

The V gene is TRBV19, the J gene TRBJ2-7, with D perhaps matching TRBD2 (5 bases). Trimming took off 3 bases at V and 3 bases at J, with 18 bases between the two ends. CDR1 is LNHDA and CDR2 is SQIVND in the germline V gene (reference sequence). This CDR3 comprises 16 residues. CDR3 bases: TGTGCCAGTAGTATCGATTTGCCCCCCGGGGTCTACGAGCAGTACTTC. It encodes CASSIDLPPGVYEQYF.

The sample holds one count of this clonotype. The J gene is TRBJ1-6, the V gene TRBV5-1, with D perhaps matching TRBD1 (5 bases). Germline V gives CDR1 SGHRS, CDR2 YFSETQ. V was trimmed by 0 bases and J by 3 bases, leaving 16 bases between them. The CDR3 is made up of 18 amino acids. The CDR3 is CASSLGYRNSVYNSPLHF. CDR3 DNA: TGCGCCAGCAGCTTGGGTTACAGGAATTCCGTCTATAATTCACCCCTCCACTTT.

The chain employs TRBV7-9 and TRBJ1-1; D gene uncertain. This CDR3 has 12 residues. The V end was cut by 1 base, the J end by 7 bases, with 7 bases between. Per the germline V gene, CDR1 is SEHNR and CDR2 is FQNEAQ (reference sequence). The CDR3 DNA reads TGTGCCAGCAGCTTAGTCCCCGGTGAAGCTTTCTTT. Amino acid sequence: CASSLVPGEAFF.

The chain uses TRBV9 and TRBJ2-5; perhaps TRBD1 as D (5 bases). Germline loops: CDR1 SGDLS, CDR2 YYNGEE. Trimming pared 2 bases from V and 4 bases from J, leaving 9 bases between. The CDR3 is made up of 13 amino acids. The CDR3 loop reads CASSVQGGETQYF. The CDR3 coding sequence is TGTGCCAGCAGCGTTCAGGGTGGAGAGACCCAGTACTTC.

The CDR3 loop is CSVESPTRFF. Written as DNA, the CDR3 is TGCAGCGTTGAATCACCAACCAGGTTCTTC. V and J are TRBV29-1 and TRBJ2-1; D not certain. Trimming pared 2 bases from V and 15 bases from J, leaving 11 bases between. Germline V gene sequence: CDR1 SQVTM, CDR2 ANQGSEA. The CDR3 runs 10 residues.

This clonotype was recorded only once. V and J are TRBV7-6 and TRBJ1-1; D unresolved. The CDR3 has 15 amino acids. In germline, CDR1 is SGHVS, CDR2 FNYEAQ. The V gene lost 5 bases and the J gene lost 1 base, with 14 bases spanning the gap. The CDR3 DNA is TGTGCCAGCAGCCCCAGGCAGGTATCGAACACTGAAGCTTTCTTT. Translating gives CASSPRQVSNTEAFF.

The DNA of the CDR3 is TGTGCCAGCAGCGTAACTAGCGGGGACTACAATGAGCAGTTCTTC. Its translation: CASSVTSGDYNEQFF. V is TRBV9 and J is TRBJ2-1, with TRBD2 identical over 10 bases. Germline CDR1 reads SGDLS; CDR2 reads YYNGEE. Trimming at V came to 1 base and at J to 3 bases, leaving 1 base not matched to a gene. The CDR3 consists of 15 residues. Combining the CDR3 with reference TRBV9 and TRBJ2-1 gives the whole variable domain DSGVTQTPKHLITATGQRVTLRCSPRSGDLSVYWYQQSLDQGLQFLIQYYNGEERAKGNILERFSAQQFPDLHSELNLSSLELGDSALYFCASSVTSGDYNEQFFGPGTRLTVL.

V gene TRBV9 combines with J gene TRBJ2-1, with 13 bases aligning to TRBD2. Looked up from germline, CDR1 is SGDLS and CDR2 is YYNGEE. The V segment lost 2 bases and the J segment 6 bases; nucleotides outside the gene matches: 5. The CDR3 has 16 residues. The CDR3 reads CASSVSGTSGTNEQFF. The CDR3 nucleotides are TGTGCCAGCAGCGTCTCCGGGACTAGCGGGACCAATGAGCAGTTCTTC.

The chain recombines TRBV19 with TRBJ2-5; D remains ambiguous. CDR3 length: 11 residues. Germline CDR1 reads LNHDA; CDR2 reads SQIVND (reference sequence). Trimming left V 3 bases short and J 7 bases short, with 6 bases between. In DNA, the CDR3 is TGTGCCAGTAGTATGGCTGGGACCCAGTACTTC. Translation gives CASSMAGTQYF.

The V call is TRBV29-1, the J call TRBJ1-1; D uncertain. Germline-derived CDR1 and CDR2 are SQVTM and ANQGSEA. Trimming cost V 7 bases and J 3 bases, with 12 bases left between them. CDR3 length: 12 residues. CDR3 DNA: TGCAGCGCTCATCGGTCCGACACTGAAGCTTTCTTT. Translation: CSAHRSDTEAFF.

CDR3 region: CASRLDIYNQPQHF. The CDR3 region has the DNA TGTGCCAGCAGGCTGGACATTTACAATCAGCCCCAGCATTTT. The chain employs TRBV28 and TRBJ1-5; D possibly corresponds to TRBD1 (5 bases). Trimming cost V 6 bases and J 3 bases, with 12 bases left between them. CDR1 and CDR2 from the germline V gene are MDHEN and SYDVKM. The CDR3 has 14 residues.